This TCR beta chain was captured in a study of shared clonotypes between healthy human individuals. Broader study findings: Clonotypes that were shared across a handful of donors made up about 4.5% of naive CD4 clonotypes.

An assay was performed, and its level was deep. Clones were read by immunoSEQ multiplex PCR, and TCRdb kept only the in-frame ones, dropping some. This table holds hundreds of thousands of clones, about 80% found once. After removal of 0 bases from V and 5 bases from J, the junction contained 7 bases not matched to a gene. CDR1 is SGHAT and CDR2 is FQNNGV in the germline V gene. The CDR3 sequence is 16 residues long. This clone occurred once. Its cognate antigen is unknown. This TCR came from a young woman in good health. Sequencing was carried out using memory CD4+ T cells sorted from blood. As for subset: CD45RA-negative fraction. V and J are TRBV11-2 and TRBJ1-1; 9 nucleotides agree with TRBD1. The CDR3 loop reads CASSLDLGQGRTEAFF. The CDR3 nucleotides are TGTGCCAGCAGCTTAGACCTCGGACAGGGGAGAACTGAAGCTTTCTTT.